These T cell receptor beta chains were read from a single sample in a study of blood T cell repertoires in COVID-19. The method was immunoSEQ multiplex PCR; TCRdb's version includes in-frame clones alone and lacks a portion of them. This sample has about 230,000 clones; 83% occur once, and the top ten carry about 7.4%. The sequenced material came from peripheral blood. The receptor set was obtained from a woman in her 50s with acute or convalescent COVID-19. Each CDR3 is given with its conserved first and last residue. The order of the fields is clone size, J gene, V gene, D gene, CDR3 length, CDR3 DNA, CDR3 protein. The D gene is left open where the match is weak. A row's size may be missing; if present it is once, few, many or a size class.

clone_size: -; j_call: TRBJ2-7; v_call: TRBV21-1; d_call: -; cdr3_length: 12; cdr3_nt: TGTGCCAGCAGCAAAGGGCGGAGGAAGCAGTACTTC; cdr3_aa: CASSKGRRKQYF
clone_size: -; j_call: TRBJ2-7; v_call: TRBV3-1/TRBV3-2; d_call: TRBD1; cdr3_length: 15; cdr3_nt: TGTGCCAGCAGCCAAGCGGGACAGGGCTCCTACGAGCAGTACTTC; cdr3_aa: CASSQAGQGSYEQYF
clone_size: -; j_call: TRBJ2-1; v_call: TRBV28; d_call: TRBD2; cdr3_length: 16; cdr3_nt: TGTGCCAGCAGCCCCATAGCGGGAAGCCCGGACAATGAGCAGTTCTTC; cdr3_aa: CASSPIAGSPDNEQFF
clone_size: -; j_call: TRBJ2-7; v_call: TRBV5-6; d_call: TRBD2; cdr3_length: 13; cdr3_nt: TGTGCCAGCAGCGACCCGGGGGGTTACGAGCAGTACTTC; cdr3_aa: CASSDPGGYEQYF
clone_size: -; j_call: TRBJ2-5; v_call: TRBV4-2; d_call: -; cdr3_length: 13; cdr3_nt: TGTGCCAGCAGCCGAGGGGGGGAAGAGACCCAGTACTTC; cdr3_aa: CASSRGGEETQYF
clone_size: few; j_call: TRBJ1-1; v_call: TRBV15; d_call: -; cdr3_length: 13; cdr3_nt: TGTGCCACCAGCACAATCAAGAACACTGAAGCTTTCTTT; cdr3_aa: CATSTIKNTEAFF
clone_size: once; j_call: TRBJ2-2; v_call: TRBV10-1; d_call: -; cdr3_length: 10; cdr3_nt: TGCGCCTGTGCAGGCGGGGAGCTGTTTTTT; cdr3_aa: CACAGGELFF
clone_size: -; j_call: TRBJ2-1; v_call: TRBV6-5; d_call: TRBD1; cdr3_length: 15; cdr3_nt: TGTGCCAGCAGGCCCGGGACAGGTCGAGGGAATGAGCAGTTCTTC; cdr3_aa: CASRPGTGRGNEQFF
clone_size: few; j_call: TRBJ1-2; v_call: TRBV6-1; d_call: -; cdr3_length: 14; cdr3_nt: TGTGCCAGCAGTGATACGGGATCCACCTATGGCTACACCTTC; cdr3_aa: CASSDTGSTYGYTF
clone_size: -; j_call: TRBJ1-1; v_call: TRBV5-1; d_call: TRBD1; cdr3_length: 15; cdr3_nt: TGCGCCAGCAGCCCGACCGGGACAGGGGGTCTTGGAGCTTTCTTT; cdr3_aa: CASSPTGTGGLGAFF
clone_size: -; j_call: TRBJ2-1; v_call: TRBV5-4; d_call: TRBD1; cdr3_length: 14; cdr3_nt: TGTGCCAGCAGGGGACAGGGAGGGAGCAATGAGCAGTTCTTC; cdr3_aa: CASRGQGGSNEQFF
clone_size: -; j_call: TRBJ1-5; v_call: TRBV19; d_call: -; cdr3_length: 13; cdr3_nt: TGTGCCAGTGGGGGGGGTTTTAATCAGCCCCAGCATTTT; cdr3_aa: CASGGGFNQPQHF
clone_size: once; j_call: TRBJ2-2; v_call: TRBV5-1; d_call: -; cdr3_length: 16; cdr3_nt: TGCGCCAGCAGCTCTTCAAGTAGTGCGAACACCGGGGAGCTGTTTTTT; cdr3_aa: CASSSSSSANTGELFF
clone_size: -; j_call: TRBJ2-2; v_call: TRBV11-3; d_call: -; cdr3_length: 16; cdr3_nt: TGTGCCAGCAGCCAGGGGGAGGACTATTGGACCGGGGAGCTGTTTTTT; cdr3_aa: CASSQGEDYWTGELFF
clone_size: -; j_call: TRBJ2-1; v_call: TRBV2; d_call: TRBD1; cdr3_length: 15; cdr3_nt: TGTGCCAGCACCAACACAGGGGGCGGTTACAATGAGCAGTTCTTC; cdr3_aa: CASTNTGGGYNEQFF
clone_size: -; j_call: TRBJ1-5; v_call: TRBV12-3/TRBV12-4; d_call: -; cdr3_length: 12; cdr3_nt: TGTGCCAGCAGCGACCCCGGGCAGCCCCAGCATTTT; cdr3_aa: CASSDPGQPQHF
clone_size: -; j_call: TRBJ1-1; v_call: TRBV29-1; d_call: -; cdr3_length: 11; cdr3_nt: TGCAGCGGGAGGGGCGGTCGTGAAGCTTTCTTT; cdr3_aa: CSGRGGREAFF
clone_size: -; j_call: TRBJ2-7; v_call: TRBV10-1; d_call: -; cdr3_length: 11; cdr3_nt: TGCGCCAGCAGTGAGACGGGCGAGCAGTACTTC; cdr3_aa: CASSETGEQYF
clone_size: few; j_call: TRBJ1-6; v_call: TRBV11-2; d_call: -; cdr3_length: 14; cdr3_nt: TGTGCCAGCAGCGACCAGGGTGCGCTTTCACCCCTCCACTTT; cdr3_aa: CASSDQGALSPLHF
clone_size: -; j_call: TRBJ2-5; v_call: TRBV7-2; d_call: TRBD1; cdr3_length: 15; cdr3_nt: TGTGCCAGCAGCCCAGTCAGGGGGCGCTTGGAGACCCAGTACTTC; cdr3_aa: CASSPVRGRLETQYF
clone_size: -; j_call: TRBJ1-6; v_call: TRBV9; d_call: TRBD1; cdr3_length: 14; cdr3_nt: TGTGCCAGCAGCGTTGGACAGGGTAGATCACCCCTCCACTTT; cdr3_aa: CASSVGQGRSPLHF
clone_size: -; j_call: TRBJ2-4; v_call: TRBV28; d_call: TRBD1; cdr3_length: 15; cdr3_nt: TGTGCCAGCAGCCTGGGACAGGGGGGTCAAAACATTCAGTACTTC; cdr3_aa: CASSLGQGGQNIQYF
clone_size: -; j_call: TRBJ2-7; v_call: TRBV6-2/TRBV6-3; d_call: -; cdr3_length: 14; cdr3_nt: TGTGCCAGCAGTTACTCCAGGGGTATAGGTGAGCAGTACTTC; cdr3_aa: CASSYSRGIGEQYF
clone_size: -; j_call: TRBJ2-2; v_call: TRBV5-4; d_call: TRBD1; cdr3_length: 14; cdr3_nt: TGTGCCAGCAGCAGGGACAGGCCCACCGGGGAGCTGTTTTTT; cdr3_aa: CASSRDRPTGELFF
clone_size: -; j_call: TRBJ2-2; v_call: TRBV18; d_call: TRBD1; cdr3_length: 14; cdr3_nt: TGTGCCAGCACATCGACAGGGTACACCGGGGAGCTGTTTTTT; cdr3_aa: CASTSTGYTGELFF
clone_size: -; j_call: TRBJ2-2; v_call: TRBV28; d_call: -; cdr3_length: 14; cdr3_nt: TGTGCCAGCAGCCGGACAAGATCCACCGGGGAGCTGTTTTTT; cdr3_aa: CASSRTRSTGELFF
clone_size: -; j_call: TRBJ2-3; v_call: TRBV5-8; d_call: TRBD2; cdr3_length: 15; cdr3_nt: TGTGCCAGCAGCCGGGGGGGACAAGTCACAGATACGCAGTATTTT; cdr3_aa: CASSRGGQVTDTQYF
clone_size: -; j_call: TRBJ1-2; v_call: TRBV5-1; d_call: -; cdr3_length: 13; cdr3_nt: TGCGCCAGCAGCTTAGGCGGGGACTATGGCTACACCTTC; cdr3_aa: CASSLGGDYGYTF